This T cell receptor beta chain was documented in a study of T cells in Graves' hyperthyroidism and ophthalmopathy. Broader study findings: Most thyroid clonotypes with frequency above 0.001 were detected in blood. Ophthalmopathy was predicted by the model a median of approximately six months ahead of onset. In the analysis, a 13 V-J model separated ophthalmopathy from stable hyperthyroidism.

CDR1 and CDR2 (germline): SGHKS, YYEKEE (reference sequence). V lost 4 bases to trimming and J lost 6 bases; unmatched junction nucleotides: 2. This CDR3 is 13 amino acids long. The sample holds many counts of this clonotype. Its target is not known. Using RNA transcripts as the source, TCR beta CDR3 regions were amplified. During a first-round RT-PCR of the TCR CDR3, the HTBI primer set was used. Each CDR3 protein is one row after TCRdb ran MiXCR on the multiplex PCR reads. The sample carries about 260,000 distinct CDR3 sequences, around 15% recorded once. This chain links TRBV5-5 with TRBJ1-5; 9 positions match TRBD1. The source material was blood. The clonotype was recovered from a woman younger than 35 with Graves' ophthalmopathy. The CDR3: CASSGTGSQPQHF. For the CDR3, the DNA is TGTGCCAGCAGCGGGACAGGGAGTCAGCCCCAGCATTTT.